Each of the 9 T cell receptor beta chains below was sequenced from the same sample in a study of technical replicates of blood from a handful of donors. Generated by immunoSEQ multiplex PCR, the TCRdb table keeps only in-frame clones and is missing some. The table lists tens of thousands of clones, over 85% of them singletons, with around 3% in the top ten. The sequencing input was PBMCs. These receptors originate from a human donor in good health. Some clones in this sample may be carry-over from other donors' samples.

The genes are TRBV9 and TRBJ2-2, with 8 bases lining up with TRBD1. Germline CDR1 and CDR2: SGDLS and YYNGEE. This CDR3 has 16 residues. V was clipped by 1 base and J by 1 base; unmatched bases: 3. In nucleotides, the CDR3 is TGTGCCAGCAGCGTACAGGGGGCACGGAACACCGGGGAGCTGTTTTTT. This sequence encodes CASSVQGARNTGELFF.

CDR3 in amino acids: CASSWSTSGGANEQFF. In DNA form, the CDR3 reads TGTGCCAGCAGCTGGAGCACTAGCGGGGGGGCCAATGAGCAGTTCTTC. The chain recombines TRBV11-2 with TRBJ2-1; 13 positions agree with TRBD2. CDR3 length: 16 residues. V lost 4 bases and J lost 6; bases outside the gene matches: 6. Germline lookup yields CDR1 SGHAT and CDR2 FQNNGV. Together with reference TRBV11-2 and TRBJ2-1, the CDR3 gives the full variable domain: EAGVAQSPRYKIIEKRQSVAFWCNPISGHATLYWYQQILGQGPKLLIQFQNNGVVDDSQLPKDRFSAERLKGVDSTLKIQPAKLEDSAVYLCASSWSTSGGANEQFFGPGTRLTVL.

The CDR3, as DNA: TGTGCCAGTACCCCGGTGACAGGTGGGACCGGGGAGCTGTTTTTT. This encodes CASTPVTGGTGELFF. The chain employs TRBV19 and TRBJ2-2, with TRBD1 as a possible D gene (6 bases). The germline V gene encodes CDR1 LNHDA and CDR2 SQIVND (reference sequence). With 7 bases removed from V and 5 bases from J, the gap between germline ends came to 17 bases. The CDR3 is 15 amino acids. Combining the CDR3 with reference TRBV19 and TRBJ2-2 gives the whole variable domain DGGITQSPKYLFRKEGQNVTLSCEQNLNHDAMYWYRQDPGQGLRLIYYSQIVNDFQKGDIAEGYSVSREKKESFPLTVTSAQKNPTAFYLCASTPVTGGTGELFFGEGSRLTVL.

The genes are TRBV7-7 and TRBJ2-5, with D maybe TRBD1 (5 bases). CDR1 and CDR2 (germline): SSHAT, FNYEAQ (reference sequence). The CDR3 extends over 13 amino acids. V dropped 3 bases and J dropped 2 bases, with 7 bases sitting between them. The CDR3 DNA is TGTGCCAGCAGCTTGCAGGGACAAGAGACCCAGTACTTC. The encoded protein is CASSLQGQETQYF.

This chain uses TRBV4-2 with TRBJ1-4; D not certain. Trimming took off 2 bases at V and 6 bases at J, with 7 bases between the two ends. Germline CDR1 LGHNA, CDR2 YNFKEQ. The CDR3 spans 13 residues. The CDR3 spells CASSQIADEKLFF. The CDR3 DNA follows: TGTGCCAGCAGCCAAATCGCGGATGAAAAACTGTTTTTT.

This chain links TRBV30 with TRBJ1-5; D ambiguous. This CDR3 has 13 residues. The germline V and J ends were trimmed by 5 bases and 4 bases, with 12 bases remaining between them. Germline values: CDR1 GTSNPN, CDR2 SVGIG (reference sequence). The CDR3 here is CAWGEGSNQPQHF. Written as DNA, the CDR3 is TGTGCCTGGGGCGAGGGTTCAAATCAGCCCCAGCATTTT.

The chain carries TRBV5-6 and TRBJ2-7; D perhaps matches TRBD2 (6 bases). Germline V gene lookup returns CDR1 SGHDT and CDR2 YYEEEE. The CDR3 extends over 16 amino acids. Trimming stripped 4 bases from V and 5 bases from J, with 22 bases between. The CDR3 nucleotides are TGTGCCAGCAGCCCCAGTTGGCGGGGCTTTACGAACGAGCAGTACTTC. Protein sequence: CASSPSWRGFTNEQYF.

This chain uses TRBV11-1 with TRBJ2-7; D uncertain. Germline-derived CDR1 and CDR2 are SGHAT and FQDESV (reference sequence). V was shortened by 1 base and J by 2 bases, with 6 bases between the two germline ends. The CDR3 length is 13 residues. CDR3 sequence reads: CASSLDQAYEQYF. In nucleotides, the CDR3 is TGTGCCAGCAGCTTAGACCAGGCCTACGAGCAGTACTTC.

The V and J genes are TRBV7-8 and TRBJ1-5, with 7 nucleotides matching TRBD1. Unmatched junction bases numbered 10, after V lost 6 bases and J lost 5 bases. CDR1 and CDR2 from the germline V gene are SGHVS and FQNEAQ. There are 15 residues in the CDR3. For the CDR3, the DNA is TGTGCCAGCAGTTCCCGGCGGGACAGAGATCAGCCCCAGCATTTT. It translates to CASSSRRDRDQPQHF.